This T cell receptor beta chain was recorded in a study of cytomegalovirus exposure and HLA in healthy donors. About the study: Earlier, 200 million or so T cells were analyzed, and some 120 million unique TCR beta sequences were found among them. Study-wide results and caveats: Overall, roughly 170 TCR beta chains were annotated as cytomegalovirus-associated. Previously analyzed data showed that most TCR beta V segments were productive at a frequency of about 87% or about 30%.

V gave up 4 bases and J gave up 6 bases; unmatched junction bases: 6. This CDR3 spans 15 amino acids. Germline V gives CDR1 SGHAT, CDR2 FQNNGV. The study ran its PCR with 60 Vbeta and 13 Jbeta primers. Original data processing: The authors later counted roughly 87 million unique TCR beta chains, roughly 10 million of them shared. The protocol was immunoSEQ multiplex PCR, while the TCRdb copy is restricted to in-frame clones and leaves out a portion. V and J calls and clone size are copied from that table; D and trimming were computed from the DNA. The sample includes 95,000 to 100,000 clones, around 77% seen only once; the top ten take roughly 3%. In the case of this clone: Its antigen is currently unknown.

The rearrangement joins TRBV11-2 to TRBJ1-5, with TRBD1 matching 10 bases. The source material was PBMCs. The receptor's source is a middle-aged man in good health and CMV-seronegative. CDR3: CASSSGDRGGQPQHF. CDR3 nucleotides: TGTGCCAGCAGCTCCGGGGACAGGGGCGGTCAGCCCCAGCATTTT. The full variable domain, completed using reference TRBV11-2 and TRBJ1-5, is EAGVAQSPRYKIIEKRQSVAFWCNPISGHATLYWYQQILGQGPKLLIQFQNNGVVDDSQLPKDRFSAERLKGVDSTLKIQPAKLEDSAVYLCASSSGDRGGQPQHFGDGTRLSIL.